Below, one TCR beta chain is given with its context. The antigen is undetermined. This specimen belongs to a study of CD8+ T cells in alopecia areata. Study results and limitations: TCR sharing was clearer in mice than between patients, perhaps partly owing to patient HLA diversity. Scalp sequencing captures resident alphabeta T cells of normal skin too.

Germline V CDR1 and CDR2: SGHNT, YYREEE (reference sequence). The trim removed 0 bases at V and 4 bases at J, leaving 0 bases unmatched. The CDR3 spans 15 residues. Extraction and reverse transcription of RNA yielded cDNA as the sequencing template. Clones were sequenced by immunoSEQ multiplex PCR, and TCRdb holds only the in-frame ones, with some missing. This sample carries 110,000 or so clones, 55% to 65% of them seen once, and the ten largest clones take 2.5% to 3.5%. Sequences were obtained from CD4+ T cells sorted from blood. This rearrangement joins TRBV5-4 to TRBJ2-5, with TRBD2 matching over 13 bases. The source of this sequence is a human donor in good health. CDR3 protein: CASSLGTSGGETQYF. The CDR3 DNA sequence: TGTGCCAGCAGCTTGGGGACTAGCGGGGGAGAGACCCAGTACTTC.